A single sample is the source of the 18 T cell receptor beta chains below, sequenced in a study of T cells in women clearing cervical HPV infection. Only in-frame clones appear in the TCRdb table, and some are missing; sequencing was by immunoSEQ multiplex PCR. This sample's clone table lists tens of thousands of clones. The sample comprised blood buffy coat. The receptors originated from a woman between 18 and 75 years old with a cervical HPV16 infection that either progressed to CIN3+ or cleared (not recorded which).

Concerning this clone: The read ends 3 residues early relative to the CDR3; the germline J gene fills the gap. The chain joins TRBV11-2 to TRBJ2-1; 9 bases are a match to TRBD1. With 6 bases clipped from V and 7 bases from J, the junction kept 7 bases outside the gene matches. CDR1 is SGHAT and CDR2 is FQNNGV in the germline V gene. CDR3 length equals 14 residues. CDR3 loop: CASSRDRVPNEQFF. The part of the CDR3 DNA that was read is TGTGCCAGCAGTCGGGACAGGGTACCAAATGAG.

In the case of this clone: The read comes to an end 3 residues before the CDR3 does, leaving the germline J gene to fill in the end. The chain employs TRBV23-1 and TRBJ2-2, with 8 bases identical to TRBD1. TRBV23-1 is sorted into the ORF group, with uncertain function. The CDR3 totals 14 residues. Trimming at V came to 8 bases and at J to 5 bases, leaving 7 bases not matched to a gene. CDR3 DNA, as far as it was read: TGCGCCAGCCCAGGACAGGGCCCAACCGGGGAG. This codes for CASPGQGPTGE. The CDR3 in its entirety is CASPGQGPTGELFF.

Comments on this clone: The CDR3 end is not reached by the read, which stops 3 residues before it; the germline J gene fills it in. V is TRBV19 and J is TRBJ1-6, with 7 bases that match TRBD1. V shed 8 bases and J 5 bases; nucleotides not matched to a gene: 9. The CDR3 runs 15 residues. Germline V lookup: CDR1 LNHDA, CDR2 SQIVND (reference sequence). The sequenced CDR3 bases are TGTGCCAGTGCTGACAGGGAATCGGATAATTCACCC. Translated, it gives CASADRESDNSP. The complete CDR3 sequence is CASADRESDNSPLHF. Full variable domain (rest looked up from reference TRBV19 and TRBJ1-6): DGGITQSPKYLFRKEGQNVTLSCEQNLNHDAMYWYRQDPGQGLRLIYYSQIVNDFQKGDIAEGYSVSREKKESFPLTVTSAQKNPTAFYLCASADRESDNSPLHFGNGTRLTVT.

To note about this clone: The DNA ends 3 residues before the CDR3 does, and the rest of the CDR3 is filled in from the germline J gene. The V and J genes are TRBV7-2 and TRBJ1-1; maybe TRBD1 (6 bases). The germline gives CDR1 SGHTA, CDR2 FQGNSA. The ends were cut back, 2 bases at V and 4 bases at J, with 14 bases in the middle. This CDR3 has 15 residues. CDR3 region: CASSLQDSRTTEAFF. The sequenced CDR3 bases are TGTGCCAGCAGCTTACAGGACAGTCGAACCACTGAA. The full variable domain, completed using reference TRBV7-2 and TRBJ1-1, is GAGVSQSPSNKVTEKGKDVELRCDPISGHTALYWYRQSLGQGLEFLIYFQGNSAPDKSGLPSDRFSAERTGGSVSTLTIQRTQQEDSAVYLCASSLQDSRTTEAFFGQGTRLTVV.

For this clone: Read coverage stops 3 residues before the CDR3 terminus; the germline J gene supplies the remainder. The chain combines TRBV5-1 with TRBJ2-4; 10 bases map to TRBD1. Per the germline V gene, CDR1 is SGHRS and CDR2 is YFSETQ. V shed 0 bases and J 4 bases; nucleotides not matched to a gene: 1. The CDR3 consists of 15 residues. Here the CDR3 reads CASSLEGQGKNIQYF. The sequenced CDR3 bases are TGCGCCAGCAGCTTGGAGGGACAGGGGAAAAACATT.

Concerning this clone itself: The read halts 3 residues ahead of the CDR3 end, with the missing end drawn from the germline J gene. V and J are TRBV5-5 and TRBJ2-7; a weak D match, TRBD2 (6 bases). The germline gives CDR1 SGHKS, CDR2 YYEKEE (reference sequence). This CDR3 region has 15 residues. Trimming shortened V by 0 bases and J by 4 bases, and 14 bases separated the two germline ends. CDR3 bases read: TGTGCCAGCAGCTTGGATCACGGGGGTAGGTACGAG. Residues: CASSLDHGGRYE. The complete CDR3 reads CASSLDHGGRYEQYF.

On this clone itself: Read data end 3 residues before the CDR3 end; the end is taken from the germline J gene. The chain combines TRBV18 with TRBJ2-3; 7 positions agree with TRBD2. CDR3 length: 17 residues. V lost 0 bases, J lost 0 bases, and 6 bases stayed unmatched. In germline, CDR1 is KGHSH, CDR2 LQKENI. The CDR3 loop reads CASSPPVGGTSTDTQYF. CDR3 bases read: TGTGCCAGCTCACCACCGGTGGGGGGGACTAGCACAGATACG.

CDR3: CACRGSGVGYTF. Incomplete CDR3 DNA: TGTGCCTGCCGGGGGTCCGGCGTGGGC. The chain joins TRBV30 to TRBJ1-2, with D perhaps matching TRBD1 (5 bases). The read is 3 residues too short to cover the CDR3 end, so that end is filled in from the germline J gene. This CDR3 contains 12 residues. The germline V gene encodes CDR1 GTSNPN and CDR2 SVGIG (reference sequence).

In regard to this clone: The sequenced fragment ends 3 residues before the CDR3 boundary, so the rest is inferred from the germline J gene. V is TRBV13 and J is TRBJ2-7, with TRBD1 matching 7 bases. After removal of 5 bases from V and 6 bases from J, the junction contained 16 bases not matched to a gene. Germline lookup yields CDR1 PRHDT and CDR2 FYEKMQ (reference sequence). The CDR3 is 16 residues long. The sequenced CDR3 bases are TGTGCCAGCAGCAAGAGTACGGGACAGAGGACCTTCGAG. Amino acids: CASSKSTGQRTFE. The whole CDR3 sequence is CASSKSTGQRTFEQYF.

CDR3 DNA, as far as it was read: TGTGCCACCACGTCCCGACAGTTGAACACTGAA. This translates into CATTSRQLNTE. The whole CDR3 is CATTSRQLNTEAFF. The chain has TRBV19 and TRBJ1-1; a weak D match, TRBD1 (5 bases). The DNA ends 3 residues before the CDR3 does, and the rest of the CDR3 is filled in from the germline J gene. Trimming removed 10 bases at V and 0 bases at J, with 15 bases between. Germline V gene data show CDR1 as LNHDA and CDR2 as SQIVND (reference sequence). The CDR3 totals 14 residues.

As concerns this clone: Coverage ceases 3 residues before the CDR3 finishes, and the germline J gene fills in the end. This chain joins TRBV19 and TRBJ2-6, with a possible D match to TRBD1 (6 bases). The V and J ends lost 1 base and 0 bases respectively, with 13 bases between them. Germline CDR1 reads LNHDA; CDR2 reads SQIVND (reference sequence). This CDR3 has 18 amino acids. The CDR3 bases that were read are TGTGCCAGTAGTATAGGTCGAGACAGGTACTCTGGGGCCAACGTC. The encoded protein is CASSIGRDRYSGANV. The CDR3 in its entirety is CASSIGRDRYSGANVLTF. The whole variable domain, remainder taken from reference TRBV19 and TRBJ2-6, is DGGITQSPKYLFRKEGQNVTLSCEQNLNHDAMYWYRQDPGQGLRLIYYSQIVNDFQKGDIAEGYSVSREKKESFPLTVTSAQKNPTAFYLCASSIGRDRYSGANVLTFGAGSRLTVL.

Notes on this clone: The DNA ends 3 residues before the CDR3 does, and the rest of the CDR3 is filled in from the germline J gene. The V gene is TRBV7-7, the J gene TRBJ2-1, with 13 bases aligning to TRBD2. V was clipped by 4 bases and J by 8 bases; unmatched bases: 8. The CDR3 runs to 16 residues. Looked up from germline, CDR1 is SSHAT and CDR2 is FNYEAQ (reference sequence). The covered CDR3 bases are TGTGCCAGCAGCTCCCGACTAGCGGGGGGCCGGGATGAG. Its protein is CASSSRLAGGRDE. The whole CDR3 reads CASSSRLAGGRDEQFF.

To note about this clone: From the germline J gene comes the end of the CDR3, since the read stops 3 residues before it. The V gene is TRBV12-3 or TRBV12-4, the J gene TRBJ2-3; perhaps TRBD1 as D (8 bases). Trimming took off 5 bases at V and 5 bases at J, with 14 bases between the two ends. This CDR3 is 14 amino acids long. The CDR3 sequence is CASSNRGGEDTQYF. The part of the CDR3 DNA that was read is TGTGCCAGCAGTAACAGGGGGGGTGAAGATACG.

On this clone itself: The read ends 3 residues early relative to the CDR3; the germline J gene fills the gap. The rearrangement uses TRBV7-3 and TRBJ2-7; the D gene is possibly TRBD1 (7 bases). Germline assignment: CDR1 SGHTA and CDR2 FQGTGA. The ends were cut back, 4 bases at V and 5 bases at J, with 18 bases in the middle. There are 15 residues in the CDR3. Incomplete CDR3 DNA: TGTGCCAGCAGCTCATCGGCGGGACAGCGGCACGAG. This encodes CASSSSAGQRHE. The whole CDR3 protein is CASSSSAGQRHEQYF.

The part of the CDR3 DNA that was read is TGTGCCAGCAGCTTGGCGGTCGTCTACAATGAG. Protein sequence: CASSLAVVYNE. The full CDR3 sequence reads CASSLAVVYNEQFF. The V and J genes are TRBV7-2 and TRBJ2-1; D is undetermined. The missing CDR3 end, 3 residues past where the read stops, is filled in from the germline J gene. V lost 3 bases and J 3 bases, leaving 9 bases between the germline ends. The CDR3 is made up of 14 amino acids. The germline V gene has CDR1 SGHTA and CDR2 FQGNSA.

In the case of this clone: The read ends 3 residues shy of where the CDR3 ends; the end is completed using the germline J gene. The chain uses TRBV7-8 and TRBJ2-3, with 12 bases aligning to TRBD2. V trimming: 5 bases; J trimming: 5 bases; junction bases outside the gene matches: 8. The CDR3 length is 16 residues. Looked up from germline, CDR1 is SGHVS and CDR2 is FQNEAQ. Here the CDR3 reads CASSRTSGGQRDTQYF. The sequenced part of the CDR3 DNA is TGTGCCAGCAGCCGCACTAGCGGGGGGCAGCGAGATACG.

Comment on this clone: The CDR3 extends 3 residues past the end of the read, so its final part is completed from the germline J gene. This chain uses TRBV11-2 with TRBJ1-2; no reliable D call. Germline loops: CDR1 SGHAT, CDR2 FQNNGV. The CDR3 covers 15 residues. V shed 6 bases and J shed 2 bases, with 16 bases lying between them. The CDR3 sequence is CASSPVAVFNYGYTF. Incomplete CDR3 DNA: TGTGCCAGCAGTCCCGTGGCCGTATTCAACTATGGC.

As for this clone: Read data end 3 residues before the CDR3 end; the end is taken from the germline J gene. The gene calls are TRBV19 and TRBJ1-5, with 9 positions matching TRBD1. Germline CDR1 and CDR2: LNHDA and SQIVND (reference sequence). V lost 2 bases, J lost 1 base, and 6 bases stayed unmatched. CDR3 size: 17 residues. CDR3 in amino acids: CASSIPTGGLSNQPQHF. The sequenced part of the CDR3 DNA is TGTGCCAGTAGTATACCCACAGGGGGCTTGAGCAATCAGCCC.